This T cell receptor beta chain was retrieved from a study of regulatory T cells in long-lasting Graves disease. Trimming took 4 bases from V and 7 from J, leaving 11 bases between them. This CDR3 has 11 residues. Germline V lookup: CDR1 SQVTM, CDR2 ANQGSEA. Study observations and caveats: Persistent disease exhibited a predilection for TRBV28, TRBJ1-2 and TRBJ2-5.

Noted time point: newly diagnosed GD, antithyroid drugs for less than 3 months. Construction of the TCR library relied on RNA isolated from PBMCs. This clonotype was recorded a few times. The antigen remains undetermined. Libraries of TCR beta came from iRepertoire HTBI primers plus Arm-PCR of CDR3 regions. MiXCR, applied by TCRdb to the multiplex PCR reads, yields one record per CDR3 protein. The sample has some 600,000 distinct CDR3 sequences, 15% to 20% seen once; the top ten hold more than 10%. The data also belong to a second study, concerning T cells in Graves' hyperthyroidism and ophthalmopathy. That paper states: RT-PCR in the first round (using the HTBI primer set) targeted the TCR CDR3.

The sample was peripheral blood mononuclear cells (PBMCs), taken at new diagnosis, from a patient treated with antithyroid drugs. This clonotype originated in a man aged 18 to 30 with Graves disease. J is TRBJ2-7 and V is TRBV29-1, with no clear D. The CDR3 is CSVGWVKEQYF. For the CDR3, the DNA is TGCAGCGTTGGGTGGGTAAAGGAGCAGTACTTC.